This T cell receptor beta chain was recovered during a study of cytomegalovirus exposure and HLA in healthy donors. The PCR ran on 60 Vbeta and 13 Jbeta primers. The protocol was immunoSEQ multiplex PCR, while the TCRdb copy is restricted to in-frame clones and leaves out a portion. The data show 110,000 or so clones, under 90% seen once. The CDR3 runs 15 residues. Germline CDR1 SGHRS, CDR2 YFSETQ. V lost 0 bases and J lost 7; bases outside the gene matches: 9. Sequenced input: PBMCs. This TCR was recovered from a woman aged 40 to 50 in good health and CMV-seronegative. V gene TRBV5-1 combines with J gene TRBJ2-7; 8 bases are shared with TRBD2. In nucleotides, the CDR3 is TGCGCCAGCAGCTTGGGGGCGGGGGGTACGACAGAGCAGTACTTC. Translated: CASSLGAGGTTEQYF.